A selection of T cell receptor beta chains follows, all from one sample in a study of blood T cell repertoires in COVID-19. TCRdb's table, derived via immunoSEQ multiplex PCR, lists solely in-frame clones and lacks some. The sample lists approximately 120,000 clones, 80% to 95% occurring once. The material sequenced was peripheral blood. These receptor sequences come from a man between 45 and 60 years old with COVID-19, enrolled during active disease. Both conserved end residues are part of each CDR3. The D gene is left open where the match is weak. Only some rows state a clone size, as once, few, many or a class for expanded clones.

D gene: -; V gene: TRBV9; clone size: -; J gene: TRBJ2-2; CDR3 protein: CASSNRGQITGELFF; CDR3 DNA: TGTGCCAGCAGCAATCGCGGCCAGATCACCGGGGAGCTGTTTTTT
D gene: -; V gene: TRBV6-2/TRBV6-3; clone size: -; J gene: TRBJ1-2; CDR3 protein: CASSAWGDGYTF; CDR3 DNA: TGTGCCAGCAGCGCGTGGGGCGACGGCTACACCTTC
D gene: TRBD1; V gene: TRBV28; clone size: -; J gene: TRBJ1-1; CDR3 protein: CASIQGGNTEAFF; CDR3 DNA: TGTGCCAGCATTCAGGGGGGAAACACTGAAGCTTTCTTT
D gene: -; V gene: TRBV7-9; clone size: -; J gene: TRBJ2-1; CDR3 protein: CASSLAGGDNEQFF; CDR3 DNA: TGTGCCAGCAGCTTAGCGGGAGGTGACAATGAGCAGTTCTTC
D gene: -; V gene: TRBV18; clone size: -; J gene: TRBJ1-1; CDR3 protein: CASSPSVEGTEAFF; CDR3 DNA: TGTGCCAGCTCACCATCTGTAGAGGGCACTGAAGCTTTCTTT
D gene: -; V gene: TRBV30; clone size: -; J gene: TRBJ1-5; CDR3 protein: CAWSVQGDQPQHF; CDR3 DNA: TGTGCCTGGAGTGTACAGGGTGATCAGCCCCAGCATTTT
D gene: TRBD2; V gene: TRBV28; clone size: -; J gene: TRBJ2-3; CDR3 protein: CASGLSGSGGTDTQYF; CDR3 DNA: TGTGCCAGCGGCTTAAGCGGGAGCGGGGGCACAGATACGCAGTATTTT
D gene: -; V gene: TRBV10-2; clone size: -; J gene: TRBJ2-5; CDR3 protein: CASSESGTLQETQYF; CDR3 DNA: TGCGCCAGCAGTGAGTCGGGGACTCTCCAAGAGACCCAGTACTTC
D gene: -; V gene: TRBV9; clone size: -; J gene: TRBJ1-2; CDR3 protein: CASNPGGANYGYTF; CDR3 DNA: TGTGCCAGCAACCCCGGGGGAGCTAACTATGGCTACACCTTC
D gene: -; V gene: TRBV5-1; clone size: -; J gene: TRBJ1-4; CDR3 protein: CASTGEGYNEKLFF; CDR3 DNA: TGCGCCAGCACAGGGGAGGGGTACAATGAAAAACTGTTTTTT
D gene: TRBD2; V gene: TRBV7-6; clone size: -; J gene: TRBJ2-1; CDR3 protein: CASSLLAGGDNEQFF; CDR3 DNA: TGTGCCAGCAGCCTTTTAGCGGGAGGGGACAATGAGCAGTTCTTC
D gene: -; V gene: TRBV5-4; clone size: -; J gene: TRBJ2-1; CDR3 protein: CASSLDSRSYNEQFF; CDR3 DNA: TGTGCCAGCAGCTTGGACTCTCGGTCCTACAATGAGCAGTTCTTC
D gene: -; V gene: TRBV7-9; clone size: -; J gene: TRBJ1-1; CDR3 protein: CASSPQERAFF; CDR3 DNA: TGTGCCAGCAGCCCCCAGGAACGGGCTTTCTTT
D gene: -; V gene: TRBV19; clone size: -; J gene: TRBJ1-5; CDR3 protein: CASSITEYSNQPQHF; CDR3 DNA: TGTGCCAGTAGTATTACAGAGTATAGCAATCAGCCCCAGCATTTT
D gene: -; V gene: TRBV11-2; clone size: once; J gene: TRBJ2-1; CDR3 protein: CASSLALYNEQFF; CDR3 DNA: TGTGCCAGCAGCTTAGCTCTCTACAATGAGCAGTTCTTC
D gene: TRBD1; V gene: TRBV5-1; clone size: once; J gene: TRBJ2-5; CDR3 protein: CASSATGTGGSETQYF; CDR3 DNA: TGCGCCAGCAGCGCCACCGGGACAGGGGGGTCGGAGACCCAGTACTTC
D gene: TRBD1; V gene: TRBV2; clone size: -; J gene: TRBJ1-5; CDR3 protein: CASRIGGTGYNQPQHF; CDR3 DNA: TGTGCCAGCAGGATAGGGGGGACAGGGTACAATCAGCCCCAGCATTTT
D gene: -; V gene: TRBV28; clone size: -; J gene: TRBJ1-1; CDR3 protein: CASSFLRWAFF; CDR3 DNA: TGTGCCAGCAGTTTTCTCCGGTGGGCTTTCTTT
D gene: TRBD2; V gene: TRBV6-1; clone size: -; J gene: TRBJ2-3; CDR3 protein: CASSEIAGVVRDTQYF; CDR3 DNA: TGTGCCAGCAGTGAAATAGCGGGAGTCGTACGGGATACGCAGTATTTT
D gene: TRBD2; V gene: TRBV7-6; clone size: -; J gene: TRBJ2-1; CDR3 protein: CASSLGGTSGSYNEQFF; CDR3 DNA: TGTGCCAGCAGCTTAGGAGGGACTAGCGGGAGCTACAATGAGCAGTTCTTC
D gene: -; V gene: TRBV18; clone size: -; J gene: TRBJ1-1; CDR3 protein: CASSPPGTKVTEAFF; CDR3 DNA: TGTGCCAGCTCACCACCGGGGACTAAAGTCACTGAAGCTTTCTTT
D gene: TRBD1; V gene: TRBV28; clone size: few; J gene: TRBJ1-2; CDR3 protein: CASSAGTVDYGYTF; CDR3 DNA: TGTGCCAGCAGTGCCGGGACAGTCGACTATGGCTACACCTTC
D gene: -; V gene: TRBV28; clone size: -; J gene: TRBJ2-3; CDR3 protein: CASSFDSSTDTQYF; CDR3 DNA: TGTGCCAGCAGTTTTGATAGCAGCACAGATACGCAGTATTTT
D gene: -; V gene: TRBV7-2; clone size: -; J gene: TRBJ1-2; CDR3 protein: CASSSGDSIRGYTF; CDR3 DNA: TGTGCCAGCAGCTCGGGGGATTCTATCCGTGGCTACACCTTC
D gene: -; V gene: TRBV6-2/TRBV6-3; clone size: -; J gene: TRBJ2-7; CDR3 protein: CASSLGDSSNEQYF; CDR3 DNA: TGTGCCAGCAGCCTGGGGGACTCTTCGAACGAGCAGTACTTC
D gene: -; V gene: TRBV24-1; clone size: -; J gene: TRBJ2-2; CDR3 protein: CATSTVQEARTGELFF; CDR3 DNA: TGTGCCACCAGTACGGTCCAGGAGGCTCGGACCGGGGAGCTGTTTTTT
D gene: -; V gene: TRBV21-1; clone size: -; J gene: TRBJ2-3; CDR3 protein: CASSKEEVETVGTDTQYF; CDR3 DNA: TGTGCCAGCAGCAAAGAGGAGGTGGAGACCGTGGGCACAGATACGCAGTATTTT
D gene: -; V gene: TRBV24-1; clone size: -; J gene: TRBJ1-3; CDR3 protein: CATSDFAGTSGNTIYF; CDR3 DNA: TGTGCCACCAGTGATTTCGCAGGGACTTCTGGAAACACCATATATTTT
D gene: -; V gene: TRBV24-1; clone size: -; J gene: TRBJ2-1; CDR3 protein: CATSDFSGEQFF; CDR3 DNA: TGTGCCACCAGTGATTTTAGTGGTGAGCAGTTCTTC
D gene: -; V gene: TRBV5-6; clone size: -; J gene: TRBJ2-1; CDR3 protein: CASSIRRREQFF; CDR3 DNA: TGTGCCAGCAGCATTCGACGGCGGGAGCAGTTCTTC
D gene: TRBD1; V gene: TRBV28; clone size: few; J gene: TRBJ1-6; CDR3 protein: CATQVGQGVNSPLHF; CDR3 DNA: TGTGCCACCCAAGTAGGACAGGGCGTTAATTCACCCCTCCACTTT
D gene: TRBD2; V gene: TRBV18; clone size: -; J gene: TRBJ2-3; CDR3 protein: CASSASGSSTDTQYF; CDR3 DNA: TGTGCCAGCTCAGCTAGCGGATCTAGCACAGATACGCAGTATTTT
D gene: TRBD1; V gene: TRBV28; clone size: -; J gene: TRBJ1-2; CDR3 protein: CATDPGQGTGYTF; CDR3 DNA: TGTGCCACCGATCCGGGACAGGGAACTGGCTACACCTTC
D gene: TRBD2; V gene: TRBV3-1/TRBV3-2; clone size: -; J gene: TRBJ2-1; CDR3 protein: CASSQAPFWGRGVNEQFF; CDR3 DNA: TGTGCCAGCAGCCAAGCACCCTTCTGGGGGAGGGGAGTCAATGAGCAGTTCTTC
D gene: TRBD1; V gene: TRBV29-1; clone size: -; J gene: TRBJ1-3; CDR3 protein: CSGQGSGNTIYF; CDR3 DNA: TGCAGCGGACAGGGCTCTGGAAACACCATATATTTT
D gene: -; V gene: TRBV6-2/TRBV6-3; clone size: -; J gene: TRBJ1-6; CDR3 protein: CASSYFGFSYNSPLHF; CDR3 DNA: TGTGCCAGCAGTTACTTCGGTTTCTCCTATAATTCACCCCTCCACTTT
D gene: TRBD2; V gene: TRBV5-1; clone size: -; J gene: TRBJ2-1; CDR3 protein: CASSFGLAGSKYDEQFF; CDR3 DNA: TGCGCCAGCAGCTTTGGGCTAGCGGGAAGTAAATACGATGAGCAGTTCTTC
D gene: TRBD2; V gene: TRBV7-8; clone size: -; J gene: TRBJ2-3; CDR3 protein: CASSYRAGVADTQYF; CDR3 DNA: TGTGCCAGCAGCTACCGAGCGGGAGTGGCAGATACGCAGTATTTT
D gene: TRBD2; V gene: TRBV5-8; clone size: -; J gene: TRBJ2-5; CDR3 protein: CASSLKVGGPGAETQYF; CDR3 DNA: TGTGCCAGCAGCTTGAAGGTGGGAGGGCCCGGTGCGGAGACCCAGTACTTC
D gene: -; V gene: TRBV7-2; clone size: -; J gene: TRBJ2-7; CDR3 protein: CASSVRDGEQYF; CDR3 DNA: TGTGCCAGCAGCGTCAGGGATGGCGAGCAGTACTTC
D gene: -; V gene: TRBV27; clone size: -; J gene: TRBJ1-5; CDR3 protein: CASSYRDNQPQHF; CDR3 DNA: TGTGCCAGCAGTTACAGGGACAATCAGCCCCAGCATTTT
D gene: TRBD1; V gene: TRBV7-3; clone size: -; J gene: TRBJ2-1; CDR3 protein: CASSQPGQNYNEQFF; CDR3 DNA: TGTGCCAGCAGCCAACCGGGACAGAACTACAATGAGCAGTTCTTC
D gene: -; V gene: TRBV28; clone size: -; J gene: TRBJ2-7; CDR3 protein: CASSPPGYEQYF; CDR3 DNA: TGTGCCAGCAGTCCACCCGGGTACGAGCAGTACTTC
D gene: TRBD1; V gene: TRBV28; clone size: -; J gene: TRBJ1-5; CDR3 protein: CASSPASDRGGQPQHF; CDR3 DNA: TGTGCCAGCAGTCCGGCCTCGGACAGGGGAGGTCAGCCCCAGCATTTT
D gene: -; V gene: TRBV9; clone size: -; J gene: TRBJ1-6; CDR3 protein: CASSVGSNSPLHF; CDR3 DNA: TGTGCCAGCAGCGTTGGGAGTAATTCACCCCTCCACTTT
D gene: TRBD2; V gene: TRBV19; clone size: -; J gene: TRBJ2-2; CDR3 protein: CASQIRPSGRLGTGELFF; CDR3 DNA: TGTGCCAGCCAAATTCGCCCTAGCGGGAGGCTAGGGACCGGGGAGCTGTTTTTT